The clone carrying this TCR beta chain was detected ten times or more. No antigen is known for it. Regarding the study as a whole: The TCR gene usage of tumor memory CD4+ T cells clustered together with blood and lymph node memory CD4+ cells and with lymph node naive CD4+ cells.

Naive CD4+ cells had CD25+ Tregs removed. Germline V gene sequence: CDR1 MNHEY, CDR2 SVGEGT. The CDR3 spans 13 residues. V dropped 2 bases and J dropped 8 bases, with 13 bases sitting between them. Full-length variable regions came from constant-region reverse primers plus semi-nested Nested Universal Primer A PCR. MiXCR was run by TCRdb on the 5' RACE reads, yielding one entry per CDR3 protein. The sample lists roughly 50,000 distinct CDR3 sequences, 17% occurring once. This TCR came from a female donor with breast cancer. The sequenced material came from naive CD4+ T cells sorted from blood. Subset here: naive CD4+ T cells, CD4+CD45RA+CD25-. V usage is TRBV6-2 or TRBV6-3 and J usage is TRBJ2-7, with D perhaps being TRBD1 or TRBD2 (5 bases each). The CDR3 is CASSYQGRLQQYF. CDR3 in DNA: TGTGCCAGCAGTTACCAGGGACGGCTTCAGCAGTACTTC.